The 7 T cell receptor beta chains below come from one sample, sequenced in a study of T cells after yellow fever vaccination (dated by TCRdb to the late 2010s). Library preparation used 5' RACE. These reads were obtained on an Illumina NovaSeq 6000. The public reads were run again by TCRdb, first through fastp at Q25 and then through MiXCR, and only productive beta chains were kept. Entries are consolidated by CDR3 protein sequence, retaining the most common genes and DNA. The sample yields a few hundred thousand distinct CDR3 sequences; 5.2% were counted once. Of the sample, 3% to 4% falls within the top ten clones. The label giving this sample's treatment or condition can be read as: live attenuated yellow fever vaccine strain. The specimen was CD4+ T cells sorted from PBMCs, collected on the day of the yellow fever booster vaccination. The receptor set was obtained from a man aged 18 to 29 who received the YFV17D yellow fever vaccine.

The J gene is TRBJ2-1, the V gene TRBV5-4, with TRBD2 matching over 9 bases. Trimming cost V 1 base and J 9 bases; bases outside gene matches: 8. CDR3 length: 15 amino acids. CDR1 and CDR2 from the germline V gene are SGHNT and YYREEE (reference sequence). The CDR3 DNA reads TGTGCCAGCAGCTTGCCGGGACTAGCAGCCGGTGAGCAGTTCTTC. Its protein product is CASSLPGLAAGEQFF.

Only a few counts were recorded for this clonotype. The chain combines TRBV7-2 with TRBJ2-3; no firm D call. V lost 5 bases to trimming and J lost 6 bases, with 12 bases between them. Per the germline V gene, CDR1 is SGHTA and CDR2 is FQGNSA. CDR3 length equals 13 residues. The CDR3 protein is CASSPNMADTQYF. CDR3 coding DNA: TGTGCCAGCAGCCCAAACATGGCGGATACGCAGTATTTT.

This clonotype came up a few times. The CDR3 region has the DNA TGTGCCAGCAGTTTAGCGCGTGCTAGCGTTGAGCAGTTCTTC. It specifies CASSLARASVEQFF. The rearrangement links TRBV12-3 or TRBV12-4 to TRBJ2-1; D is perhaps TRBD2 (6 bases). Trimming stripped 0 bases from V and 9 bases from J, with 12 bases between. There are 14 residues in the CDR3.

This clonotype was found many times. This rearrangement joins TRBV5-1 to TRBJ2-2, with D unclear. The V and J ends lost 4 bases and 0 bases respectively, with 10 bases between them. CDR1 and CDR2 from the germline V gene are SGHRS and YFSETQ. This CDR3 has 15 residues. The CDR3 region is CASSLDAANTGELFF. In DNA, the CDR3 is TGCGCCAGCAGCCTGGACGCCGCGAACACCGGGGAGCTGTTTTTT.

The V call is TRBV12-3 or TRBV12-4, the J call TRBJ2-3, with D perhaps TRBD1 or TRBD2 (5 bases each). The V end lost 8 bases, the J end lost 0 bases, and 12 bases lay between the germline ends. This CDR3 contains 14 residues. CDR3: CASGTEFSTDTQYF. The CDR3 DNA follows: TGTGCCAGCGGGACGGAATTTAGCACAGATACGCAGTATTTT.

This chain links TRBV4-3 with TRBJ1-4; D is undetermined. The CDR3 length is 12 residues. The V end lost 2 bases, the J end lost 6 bases, and 4 bases lay between the germline ends. Germline V gene lookup returns CDR1 LGHNA and CDR2 YSLEER. CDR3 bases: TGCGCCAGCAGCCAATTGGATGAAAAACTGTTTTTT. As protein: CASSQLDEKLFF.

This clonotype came up many times. The chain employs TRBV24-1 and TRBJ2-3; D unresolved. V was pared by 9 bases and J by 0 bases, with 12 bases between. CDR1 and CDR2 from the germline V gene are KGHDR and SFDVKD. This CDR3 is built from 14 residues. As DNA, the CDR3 is TGTGCCACCGGAGTGGCGTCGAGCACAGATACGCAGTATTTT. Its translation is CATGVASSTDTQYF.